The 8 T cell receptor beta chains given below trace back to one sample, sequenced in a study of blood T cell repertoires in COVID-19. Here immunoSEQ multiplex PCR was the method, and the copy in TCRdb shows in-frame clones only, minus some. The sample includes fewer than 70,000 clones, approximately 82% of them seen just once. Sequencing was performed on peripheral blood. The receptors were gathered from a woman aged 80 or over with acute or convalescent COVID-19.

The chain links TRBV7-3 to TRBJ2-2; tentative D call: TRBD1 (5 bases). Germline V gene lookup returns CDR1 SGHTA and CDR2 FQGTGA. V gave up 5 bases and J gave up 7 bases, with 14 bases separating them. The CDR3 is made up of 14 amino acids. CDR3 sequence: CASSPTQGYGELFF. The DNA for the CDR3 is TGTGCCAGCAGCCCAACTCAGGGCTACGGGGAGCTGTTTTTT. Together with reference TRBV7-3 and TRBJ2-2, the CDR3 gives the full variable domain: GAGVSQTPSNKVTEKGKYVELRCDPISGHTALYWYRQSLGQGPEFLIYFQGTGAADDSGLPNDRFFAVRPEGSVSTLKIQRTERGDSAVYLCASSPTQGYGELFFGEGSRLTVL.

The V call is TRBV15, the J call TRBJ2-7, with TRBD2 as a possible D gene (6 bases). Germline V gene lookup returns CDR1 LNHNV and CDR2 YYDKDF (reference sequence). This CDR3 spans 13 amino acids. V lost 5 bases and J 3 bases, leaving 11 bases between the germline ends. The CDR3 sequence is CATSGGTDYEQYF. CDR3 bases: TGTGCCACCAGCGGCGGGACTGACTACGAGCAGTACTTC.

The V gene is TRBV7-9, the J gene TRBJ1-1; 8 bases map to TRBD1. The V gene end was trimmed by 0 bases and the J gene end by 9 bases; junction bases not matched to a gene: 12. This CDR3 has 16 amino acids. Germline CDR1 is SEHNR and CDR2 is FQNEAQ (reference sequence). The CDR3 here is CASSLAQSAQGAKAFF. The CDR3 DNA sequence: TGTGCCAGCAGCTTAGCGCAGTCTGCGCAGGGGGCGAAAGCTTTCTTT.

This chain links TRBV7-6 with TRBJ2-5, with a possible D match to TRBD2 (6 bases). V shed 5 bases and J shed 2 bases, with 12 bases lying between them. Germline-derived CDR1 and CDR2 are SGHVS and FNYEAQ. The CDR3 is made up of 14 amino acids. The CDR3 DNA is TGTGCCAGCAGCGCGTACGGGGGTCAAGAGACCCAGTACTTC. Translating it yields CASSAYGGQETQYF.

The J gene is TRBJ2-3, the V gene TRBV2; D is ambiguous. Trimming removed 4 bases at V and 10 bases at J, with 9 bases between. From germline, CDR1 is SNHLY and CDR2 FYNNEI. The CDR3 runs 11 residues. Here the CDR3 DNA reads TGTGCCAGCAGTGGTAAGATAGCGCAGTATTTT. Translation: CASSGKIAQYF.

This chain uses TRBV19 with TRBJ1-1, with TRBD1 as a possible D gene (5 bases). Trimming took 3 bases from V and 2 from J, leaving 13 bases between them. This CDR3 region has 15 residues. The germline V gene has CDR1 LNHDA and CDR2 SQIVND (reference sequence). CDR3 amino acids: CASSIDGARNTEAFF. The CDR3 DNA is TGTGCCAGTAGTATTGATGGGGCGCGCAACACTGAAGCTTTCTTT. Together with reference TRBV19 and TRBJ1-1, the CDR3 gives the full variable domain: DGGITQSPKYLFRKEGQNVTLSCEQNLNHDAMYWYRQDPGQGLRLIYYSQIVNDFQKGDIAEGYSVSREKKESFPLTVTSAQKNPTAFYLCASSIDGARNTEAFFGQGTRLTVV.

The chain links TRBV11-3 to TRBJ2-1; TRBD2 matches 12 bases. Trimming took 5 bases from V and 5 from J; bases not matched to a gene: 16. The length of the CDR3 is 19 residues. Germline V lookup: CDR1 SGHNT, CDR2 YENEEA. The chain's CDR3 is CASSRTRASGGAWDNEQFF. The CDR3 DNA reads TGTGCCAGCAGCAGAACGAGAGCTAGCGGGGGGGCCTGGGACAATGAGCAGTTCTTC.

The rearrangement joins TRBV7-2 to TRBJ2-1, with TRBD1 identical over 8 bases. The V gene end was trimmed by 5 bases and the J gene end by 0 bases; junction bases not matched to a gene: 6. CDR3 length equals 16 residues. CDR1 SGHTA and CDR2 FQGNSA come from the germline V gene. CDR3 residues: CASSTRTGSSYNEQFF. Here the CDR3 DNA reads TGTGCCAGCAGCACCCGGACAGGGAGCTCCTACAATGAGCAGTTCTTC.